This TCR beta chain was identified in a study of T-cell reconstitution after alpha-beta-depleted transplantation in children. On this clonotype itself: A read error is possible here, since a much larger clone lies one base away.

Unique molecular identifiers were incorporated when the TCRbeta library was constructed. One entry per CDR3 protein results from TCRdb running MiXCR on the PCR reads. This table holds 440,000 or so distinct CDR3 sequences, roughly 44% found once. The CDR3 runs 15 residues. The germline CDR1 and CDR2 sequences are SGHRS and YFSETQ. The chain recombines TRBV5-1 with TRBJ1-3, with TRBD1 as a possible D gene (5 bases). This clonotype was sampled from a girl aged 2 to 10 with aplastic anemia, due to receive a stem cell transplant. The specimen was PBMCs, collected before TCRalphabeta/CD19-depleted stem cell transplant. DNA for the CDR3: TGCGACAGCAGCACCCGGGAGGGGTCCGGAAACACCATATATTTT. Its protein is CDSSTREGSGNTIYF.